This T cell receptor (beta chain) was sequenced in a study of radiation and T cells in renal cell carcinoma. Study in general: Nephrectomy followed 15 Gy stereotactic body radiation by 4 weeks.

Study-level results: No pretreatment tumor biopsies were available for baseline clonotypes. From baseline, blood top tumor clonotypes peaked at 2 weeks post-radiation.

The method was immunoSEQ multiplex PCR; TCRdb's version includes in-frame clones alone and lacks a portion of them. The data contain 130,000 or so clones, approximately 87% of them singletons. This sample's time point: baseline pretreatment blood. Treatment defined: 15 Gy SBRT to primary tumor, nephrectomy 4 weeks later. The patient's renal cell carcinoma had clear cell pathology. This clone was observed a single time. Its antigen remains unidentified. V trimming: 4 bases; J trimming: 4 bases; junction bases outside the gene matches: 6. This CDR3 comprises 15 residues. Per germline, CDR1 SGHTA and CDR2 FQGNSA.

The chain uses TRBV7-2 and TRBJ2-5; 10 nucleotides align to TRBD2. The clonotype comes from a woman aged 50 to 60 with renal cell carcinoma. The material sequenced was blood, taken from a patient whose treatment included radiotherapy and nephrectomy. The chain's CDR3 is CASSSPLAGAETQYF. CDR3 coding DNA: TGTGCCAGCAGCTCCCCTCTAGCGGGGGCAGAGACCCAGTACTTC. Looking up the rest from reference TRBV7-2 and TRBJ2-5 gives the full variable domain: GAGVSQSPSNKVTEKGKDVELRCDPISGHTALYWYRQSLGQGLEFLIYFQGNSAPDKSGLPSDRFSAERTGGSVSTLTIQRTQQEDSAVYLCASSSPLAGAETQYFGPGTRLLVL.